This TCR beta chain was obtained from a study of healthy donors' naive CD4 and CD8 T cells. A remark on this clonotype: The antigen is not known.

A linear amplification protocol produced the TCR libraries from 500 ng of total RNA. Each CDR3 protein gets one entry after TCRdb re-called the reads with MiXCR. Of roughly 200,000 distinct CDR3 sequences in the sample, over 60% were seen once. V dropped 6 bases and J dropped 5; count of bases not matched to a gene: 6. The CDR3 contains 13 residues. The germline CDR1 and CDR2 sequences are MNHEY and SMNVEV (reference sequence). General study points: Alpha and beta chains were sequenced in bulk without pairing. The study did not address homeostatic proliferation effects in naive T cells. Naive CD4+ and CD8+ cells reportedly differed in usage of most V and J genes. Positive CDR3 charge linked to CD4+ cells, negative to CD8+ cells.

The TCR comes from a pool of human donors in good health; the sample pools cells from several healthy donors. The chain employs TRBV27 and TRBJ1-2, with 7 bases identical to TRBD1. Sample: naive CD4+ and CD8+ T cells sorted from blood, pooled from several donors. CDR3 nucleotide sequence: TGTGCCAGCAGCCAACAGGGGATTTATGGCTACACCTTC. Translation gives CASSQQGIYGYTF.